The 27 T cell receptor beta chains given below trace back to one sample, sequenced in a study of cytomegalovirus exposure and HLA in healthy donors. Primers for the PCR totalled 60 Vbeta and 13 Jbeta. Measured with immunoSEQ multiplex PCR; TCRdb has only the in-frame clones, and not every one. The sample yields 150,000 or so clones, approximately 80% seen once. Material: PBMCs. These receptors all come from a woman in her forties or fifties in good health and CMV-seropositive.

This rearrangement joins TRBV27 to TRBJ2-7; a possible D gene is TRBD2 (6 bases). The CDR3 contains 16 residues. The germline CDR1 and CDR2 sequences are MNHEY and SMNVEV (reference sequence). The ends were cut back, 4 bases at V and 2 bases at J, with 18 bases in the middle. The CDR3, as DNA: TGTGCCAGCAGTTCCCTGGGGCGGGGAGTCCCCTACGAGCAGTACTTC. It encodes CASSSLGRGVPYEQYF.

The chain combines TRBV27 with TRBJ2-7, with 8 bases that match TRBD1. Germline V gene data show CDR1 as MNHEY and CDR2 as SMNVEV (reference sequence). V shed 2 bases and J 2 bases; nucleotides not matched to a gene: 5. The CDR3 is 15 residues long. The CDR3 DNA is TGTGCCAGCAGTTTACCAGACAGGGGACCCTACGAGCAGTACTTC. Translating gives CASSLPDRGPYEQYF.

A remark on this clone: Other DNA sequences in the sample encode the same CDR3. This sequence joins TRBV28 and TRBJ1-2; 7 nucleotides align to TRBD1. V dropped 2 bases and J dropped 0; count of bases not matched to a gene: 0. Germline CDR1 is MDHEN and CDR2 is SYDVKM. The CDR3 is 14 residues long. The CDR3 coding sequence is TGTGCCAGCAGTTTAGGGACAGCTAACTATGGCTACACCTTC. It is translated as CASSLGTANYGYTF.

The V gene is TRBV6-5, the J gene TRBJ1-2, with 7 bases lining up with TRBD1. CDR1 and CDR2 from the germline V gene are MNHEY and SVGAGI. V trimming: 4 bases; J trimming: 8 bases; junction bases outside the gene matches: 13. The CDR3 has 15 residues. DNA of the CDR3: TGTGCCAGCAGTTTTCAGGGGGTTCGAGCGGAAGGCTACACCTTC. Encoded protein: CASSFQGVRAEGYTF.

The V and J genes are TRBV9 and TRBJ2-3; 10 bases fit TRBD2. V trimming: 0 bases; J trimming: 2 bases; junction bases outside the gene matches: 9. CDR3 length: 18 residues. Germline loops: CDR1 SGDLS, CDR2 YYNGEE. The DNA of the CDR3 is TGTGCCAGCAGCGTAGAAGCGGGGGGGTTCATGAACACAGATACGCAGTATTTT. It codes for CASSVEAGGFMNTDTQYF.

The chain has TRBV25-1 and TRBJ2-7, with 8 bases fitting TRBD1. Trimming removed 3 bases from V and 2 bases from J; junction bases left unmatched: 6. Germline V lookup: CDR1 MGHDK, CDR2 SYGVNS. The CDR3 sequence is 15 residues long. The CDR3 is CASSEPGQATYEQYF. In nucleotides, the CDR3 is TGTGCCAGCAGTGAGCCGGGACAGGCCACCTACGAGCAGTACTTC.

The rearrangement uses TRBV27 and TRBJ2-4, with D perhaps matching TRBD2 (6 bases). Trimming shortened V by 2 bases and J by 0 bases, and 20 bases separated the two germline ends. CDR1 MNHEY and CDR2 SMNVEV come from the germline V gene (reference sequence). This CDR3 comprises 19 residues. The CDR3 coding sequence is TGTGCCAGCAGTTTAGGGGCTATCGGGGGTTTTCCAGCCAAAAACATTCAGTACTTC. Amino acid sequence: CASSLGAIGGFPAKNIQYF.

This clone was counted only a few times. V and J are TRBV4-3 and TRBJ2-6; TRBD2 is a possible D gene (6 bases). This CDR3 is 16 amino acids long. V gave up 1 base and J gave up 2 bases, with 9 bases separating them. Germline lookup yields CDR1 LGHNA and CDR2 YSLEER. This CDR3 is CASSQVAGPGANVLTF. CDR3 nucleotides: TGCGCCAGCAGCCAAGTCGCGGGGCCTGGGGCCAACGTCCTGACTTTC.

The chain couples TRBV4-2 to TRBJ1-1; TRBD1 matches 11 bases. Trimming removed 0 bases from V and 7 bases from J; junction bases left unmatched: 7. Germline-derived CDR1 and CDR2 are LGHNA and YNFKEQ. This CDR3 has 16 amino acids. The CDR3 DNA reads TGTGCCAGCAGCCAAGATGGAACCGGGACAGGGGGTGAAGCTTTCTTT. Protein: CASSQDGTGTGGEAFF.

CDR3 sequence reads: CASSSPALGSNEQFF. The CDR3, as DNA: TGTGCCAGCAGCTCCCCCGCATTGGGGAGCAATGAGCAGTTCTTC. This sequence joins TRBV7-8 and TRBJ2-1; D might be TRBD2 (5 bases). V was cut by 4 bases and J by 6 bases, with 16 bases left in between. The CDR3 sequence is 15 residues long. Germline CDR1 reads SGHVS; CDR2 reads FQNEAQ.

V usage is TRBV2 and J usage is TRBJ2-7, with 11 bases identical to TRBD2. CDR3 length equals 14 residues. J gave up 1 base and V 7 bases, and 3 bases lay outside the gene matches. CDR1 SNHLY and CDR2 FYNNEI come from the germline V gene. CDR3 residues: CASTGTSGSYEQYF. Written as DNA, the CDR3 is TGTGCCAGCACCGGGACTAGCGGATCCTACGAGCAGTACTTC.

The chain joins TRBV6-1 to TRBJ2-1; TRBD1 matches at 9 bases. V was clipped by 4 bases and J by 9 bases; unmatched bases: 10. Germline CDR1 and CDR2: MNHNS and SASEGT. CDR3 length: 15 residues. As DNA, the CDR3 is TGTGCCAGCAGTGTCCGACAGGGGGTGTCGACTGAGCAGTTCTTC. Amino acid sequence: CASSVRQGVSTEQFF.

This clone was detected only a few times. This chain joins TRBV11-3 and TRBJ2-1; 11 nucleotides align to TRBD2. The V and J ends lost 1 base and 7 bases, in that order; junction bases with no gene match: 6. This CDR3 is built from 16 residues. Germline V gene data show CDR1 as SGHNT and CDR2 as YENEEA. In DNA form, the CDR3 reads TGTGCCAGCAGCTTAGGAACTAGCGGGAGTCTAAATGAGCAGTTCTTC. Translating gives CASSLGTSGSLNEQFF.

The sample holds a few counts of this clone. The V gene is TRBV5-1, the J gene TRBJ2-1; D is perhaps TRBD1 (6 bases). CDR1 SGHRS and CDR2 YFSETQ come from the germline V gene. Trimming left V 4 bases short and J 0 bases short, with 23 bases between. The CDR3 sequence is 19 residues long. CDR3 loop: CASSGTGTSFTYSYNEQFF. DNA for the CDR3: TGCGCCAGCAGCGGAACCGGGACATCCTTCACATACTCCTACAATGAGCAGTTCTTC.

This clone showed up just once. The V gene is TRBV28, the J gene TRBJ1-5; TRBD1 is a possible D gene (6 bases). Deletions cut 4 bases from V and 9 bases from J, with 19 bases between. The CDR3 totals 15 residues. Germline assignment: CDR1 MDHEN and CDR2 SYDVKM. CDR3 sequence reads: CASSSSRRTDLPQHF. For the CDR3, the DNA is TGTGCCAGCAGTTCTAGTAGGCGGACAGATTTGCCCCAGCATTTT.

The V call is TRBV6-1, the J call TRBJ1-2; D not certain. Germline loops: CDR1 MNHNS, CDR2 SASEGT. V lost 0 bases and J 8 bases, leaving 16 bases between the germline ends. This CDR3 comprises 15 residues. In DNA form, the CDR3 reads TGTGCCAGCAGTGAAGCGCAGTCTCGGGTCGGGGGCTACACCTTC. It yields the protein CASSEAQSRVGGYTF.

This clone was observed once. The V gene is TRBV10-3, the J gene TRBJ2-7, with TRBD2 matching over 11 bases. The J segment lost 2 bases and the V segment lost 6 bases, leaving 12 bases of the junction unmatched. CDR1 is ENHRY, CDR2 SYGVKD, per germline. The CDR3 totals 17 residues. This CDR3 is CAIRGTLAGGPAYEQYF. CDR3 DNA: TGTGCCATCAGGGGAACTCTAGCGGGGGGTCCGGCCTACGAGCAGTACTTC.

The chain uses TRBV7-2 and TRBJ2-1, with TRBD2 matching 8 bases. V lost 5 bases to trimming and J lost 6 bases; unmatched junction nucleotides: 6. Germline CDR1 and CDR2: SGHTA and FQGNSA. The CDR3 has 14 residues. The DNA of the CDR3 is TGTGCCAGCAGCATAGGGGGGACTAGCAATGAGCAGTTCTTC. Amino acids: CASSIGGTSNEQFF.

The gene calls are TRBV19 and TRBJ2-1; possibly TRBD1 for D (6 bases). CDR3 length: 13 residues. CDR1 and CDR2 (germline): LNHDA, SQIVND (reference sequence). Trimming removed 6 bases at V and 7 bases at J, with 13 bases between. Here the CDR3 DNA reads TGTGCCAGTAGACTCCCGAGGGGGAATGAGCAGTTCTTC. Amino acids: CASRLPRGNEQFF.

The CDR3 DNA follows: TGCGCCAGCAGCCAAGGACTAGCGGGAGAGCGCGAGACCCAGTACTTC. Translated: CASSQGLAGERETQYF. This chain joins TRBV4-1 and TRBJ2-5; TRBD2 aligns across 12 bases. The CDR3 sequence is 16 residues long. Germline CDR1 is MGHRA and CDR2 is YSYEKL. The trim removed 1 base at V and 5 bases at J, leaving 5 bases unmatched.

This clone was counted between two and nine times. The chain joins TRBV2 to TRBJ2-5, with 8 bases fitting TRBD1. This CDR3 comprises 14 residues. V was pared by 5 bases and J by 1 base, with 3 bases of the junction left unmatched. Germline CDR1 SNHLY, CDR2 FYNNEI. DNA for the CDR3: TGTGCCAGCAGTTACAGGGGGTTCCAAGAGACCCAGTACTTC. Protein product: CASSYRGFQETQYF.

The rearrangement uses TRBV6-1 and TRBJ1-6; 7 positions match TRBD1. V gave up 8 bases and J gave up 10 bases; unmatched junction bases: 8. This CDR3 spans 13 amino acids. CDR1 MNHNS and CDR2 SASEGT come from the germline V gene. CDR3 protein: CASLERGLSPLHF. CDR3 in DNA: TGTGCCAGCTTAGAAAGGGGGCTGTCACCCCTCCACTTT.

V gene TRBV5-6 combines with J gene TRBJ1-1, with D unclear. V lost 4 bases to trimming and J lost 10 bases, with 14 bases between them. The CDR3 has 12 amino acids. Germline V lookup: CDR1 SGHDT, CDR2 YYEEEE. CDR3 loop: CASSPTGYGAFF. CDR3 coding DNA: TGTGCCAGCAGCCCGACGGGGTATGGAGCTTTCTTT.

V and J are TRBV6-1 and TRBJ2-7, with 7 bases aligning to TRBD1. Germline CDR1 and CDR2: MNHNS and SASEGT. The ends lost 7 bases at V and 3 bases at J; junction bases unmatched: 9. The CDR3 runs 14 residues. CDR3 bases: TGTGCCAGCATAAAGACAGGGCCCGACTACGAGCAGTACTTC. Amino acids: CASIKTGPDYEQYF.

The J gene is TRBJ1-2, the V gene TRBV30; TRBD1 aligns across 7 bases. The CDR3 is made up of 13 amino acids. Trimming removed 4 bases from V and 4 bases from J; junction bases left unmatched: 6. Germline V gene data show CDR1 as GTSNPN and CDR2 as SVGIG (reference sequence). The CDR3 is CAWNRDRPYGYTF. DNA for the CDR3: TGTGCCTGGAATCGGGACAGACCCTATGGCTACACCTTC. Full variable domain (outside the CDR3, taken from reference TRBV30 and TRBJ1-2): SQTIHQWPATLVQPVGSPLSLECTVEGTSNPNLYWYRQAAGRGLQLLFYSVGIGQISSEVPQNLSASRPQDRQFILSSKKLLLSDSGFYLCAWNRDRPYGYTFGSGTRLTVV.

This clone came up a few times. The V and J genes are TRBV7-6 and TRBJ2-3; weak D call: TRBD1 (6 bases). The germline CDR1 and CDR2 sequences are SGHVS and FNYEAQ. V was trimmed by 5 bases and J by 9 bases, leaving 15 bases between them. This CDR3 is 13 amino acids long. In DNA, the CDR3 is TGTGCCAGCAGCCCAAGGACAGCTTCCACGCAGTATTTT. Its translation is CASSPRTASTQYF.

This rearrangement joins TRBV15 to TRBJ2-7, with D possibly TRBD1 on 5 matching bases. With 6 bases removed from V and 0 bases from J, the gap between germline ends came to 15 bases. The CDR3 has 15 amino acids. Germline V CDR1 and CDR2: LNHNV, YYDKDF (reference sequence). Written as DNA, the CDR3 is TGTGCCACCAGTAAGCAGGGCAAAAGCTCCTACGAGCAGTACTTC. Encoded protein: CATSKQGKSSYEQYF.